The 17 T cell receptor beta chains given below trace back to one sample, sequenced in a study of T cells in Graves' hyperthyroidism and ophthalmopathy. Researchers took RNA transcripts and amplified the TCR beta CDR3 regions from them. The study used the HTBI primer set for a first-round RT-PCR of the TCR CDR3. TCRdb called the multiplex PCR reads again in MiXCR, with one record for every CDR3 protein. The sample consists of 270,000 or so distinct CDR3 sequences, around 15% of them appearing once. The sequenced sample was blood. The receptors stem from a woman between 50 and 59 years old with Graves' hyperthyroidism that later progressed to Graves' ophthalmopathy.

This clonotype showed up many times. The chain joins TRBV7-9 to TRBJ2-5; TRBD1 or TRBD2 may be the D gene (5 bases each). The V and J ends lost 5 bases and 11 bases respectively, with 18 bases between them. There are 13 residues in the CDR3. From germline, CDR1 is SEHNR and CDR2 FQNEAQ (reference sequence). CDR3 in DNA: TGTGCCAGCAGCCTCCGGGAAAGGGGTTCTCAGTACTTC. It encodes CASSLRERGSQYF.

This clonotype was seen a handful of times. V and J are TRBV14 and TRBJ2-7; 7 bases are shared with TRBD1. With 2 bases clipped from V and 8 bases from J, the junction kept 6 bases outside the gene matches. In germline, CDR1 is SGHDN, CDR2 FVKESK. The CDR3 is 13 amino acids. CDR3 coding DNA: TGTGCCAGCAGCCAAAAAGGGACAGTACAGCAGTACTTC. It translates to CASSQKGTVQQYF.

This clonotype was observed at least ten times. V usage is TRBV28 and J usage is TRBJ2-1; TRBD2 agrees at 9 bases. This CDR3 spans 14 amino acids. Germline CDR1 and CDR2: MDHEN and SYDVKM. J gave up 4 bases and V 5 bases, and 3 bases lay outside the gene matches. Here the CDR3 DNA reads TGTGCCAGCAGTAGGCGGGAGGGGTACAATGAGCAGTTCTTC. Translation: CASSRREGYNEQFF.

This clonotype has just a few counts. V gene TRBV27 combines with J gene TRBJ1-4; no clear D. Germline CDR1 is MNHEY and CDR2 is SMNVEV (reference sequence). V was trimmed by 1 base and J by 8 bases, leaving 20 bases between them. The CDR3 loop spans 17 amino acids. CDR3 region: CASSLFAALGSEEKLFF. The DNA of the CDR3 is TGTGCCAGCAGTTTATTCGCCGCTTTGGGGTCGGAGGAAAAACTGTTTTTT.

This clonotype has ten or more counts. The J gene is TRBJ2-3, the V gene TRBV2; 7 bases are a match to TRBD1. J lost 10 bases, V lost 6 bases, and 13 bases had no gene match. This CDR3 has 14 amino acids. Germline V gene lookup returns CDR1 SNHLY and CDR2 FYNNEI. This CDR3 is CASRARDSIYAQYF. Written as DNA, the CDR3 is TGTGCCAGCAGGGCCCGGGACAGCATCTACGCGCAGTATTTT.

This clonotype has a count of ten or more. This rearrangement joins TRBV20-1 to TRBJ2-4, with 8 bases matching TRBD1. Germline CDR1 reads DFQATT; CDR2 reads SNEGSKA (reference sequence). Trimming took 8 bases from V and 10 from J; bases not matched to a gene: 13. The CDR3 covers 13 residues. CDR3 sequence: CSSHGRTGTIQYF. For the CDR3, the DNA is TGCAGTTCTCATGGGCGGACAGGGACTATTCAGTACTTC.

This clonotype was observed a handful of times. The J gene is TRBJ1-2, the V gene TRBV6-1; a weak D match, TRBD1 (6 bases). The CDR3 sequence is 13 residues long. Germline values: CDR1 MNHNS, CDR2 SASEGT. Trimming took 6 bases from V and 3 from J, leaving 11 bases between them. The CDR3 region is CASSRPGDYGYTF. In DNA form, the CDR3 reads TGTGCCAGCAGCCGACCAGGGGACTATGGCTACACCTTC.

This clonotype was counted ten times or more. The chain couples TRBV2 to TRBJ2-2; possibly TRBD2 for D (6 bases). Germline CDR1 SNHLY, CDR2 FYNNEI. The CDR3 contains 16 residues. Trimming shortened V by 7 bases and J by 2 bases, and 17 bases separated the two germline ends. The CDR3 sequence: CASNFLRLENTGELFF. The CDR3 DNA is TGTGCCAGCAACTTCCTTCGACTAGAAAACACCGGGGAGCTGTTTTTT.

This clonotype was recorded many times. The chain uses TRBV2 and TRBJ1-2; D is perhaps TRBD1 (5 bases). Germline lookup yields CDR1 SNHLY and CDR2 FYNNEI. This CDR3 comprises 12 residues. Trimming took 7 bases from V and 4 from J, leaving 10 bases between them. The CDR3 DNA reads as TGTGCCAGCAAACAGGCGCCCTATGGCTACACCTTC. It yields the protein CASKQAPYGYTF.

Points on this clonotype: Possible read error: a much larger clone is one base away. This CDR3 is missing its conserved last phenylalanine or tryptophan, likely due to a read error. This rearrangement joins TRBV28 to TRBJ2-7; D is unresolved. Germline values: CDR1 MDHEN, CDR2 SYDVKM. V lost 4 bases and J lost 1, with 11 bases in between. The CDR3 runs 14 residues. The CDR3 DNA reads as TGTGCCAGCAGTTCTCTCTACATTTCCTACGAGCAGTACTCC. It yields the protein CASSSLYISYEQYS.

This sequence joins TRBV29-1 and TRBJ1-1, with a possible D match to TRBD1 (5 bases). Trimming took off 0 bases at V and 10 bases at J, with 12 bases between the two ends. The CDR3 totals 12 residues. Germline lookup yields CDR1 SQVTM and CDR2 ANQGSEA. This CDR3 is CSVEEYLRGAFF. CDR3 bases: TGCAGCGTTGAAGAATATTTGAGGGGAGCTTTCTTT.

In its sample, this clonotype was seen many times. The V and J genes are TRBV28 and TRBJ1-1, with TRBD1 matching 7 bases. Germline assignment: CDR1 MDHEN and CDR2 SYDVKM. The CDR3 spans 15 residues. Trimming cost V 4 bases and J 4 bases; bases outside gene matches: 9. CDR3 residues: CASSSTGSGLTEAFF. The CDR3 nucleotides read TGTGCCAGCAGTTCGACAGGGTCGGGTCTCACTGAAGCTTTCTTT.

This clonotype showed up many times. The rearrangement links TRBV5-4 to TRBJ1-1; 7 nucleotides align to TRBD1. This CDR3 comprises 13 residues. J lost 5 bases, V lost 3 bases, and 4 bases had no gene match. The germline gives CDR1 SGHNT, CDR2 YYREEE (reference sequence). Written as DNA, the CDR3 is TGTGCCAGCAGCTCGACCAGGGGGACTGAAGCTTTCTTT. This encodes CASSSTRGTEAFF.

The sample holds many counts of this clonotype. J is TRBJ2-7 and V is TRBV5-1, with D perhaps TRBD1 or TRBD2 (5 bases each). With 3 bases removed from V and 9 bases from J, the gap between germline ends came to 19 bases. This CDR3 comprises 14 residues. In germline, CDR1 is SGHRS, CDR2 YFSETQ. CDR3 residues: CASSYEGKYGWQYF. CDR3 DNA sequence: TGCGCCAGCAGCTACGAGGGGAAATACGGTTGGCAGTACTTC.

This clonotype was counted at least ten times. The genes are TRBV2 and TRBJ2-2; the D gene could be TRBD1 or TRBD2 (6 bases each). CDR1 and CDR2 from the germline V gene are SNHLY and FYNNEI. The CDR3 spans 16 residues. With 7 bases removed from V and 5 bases from J, the gap between germline ends came to 20 bases. The CDR3 sequence is CASTRLGGALTGELFF. The DNA for the CDR3 is TGTGCCAGCACCCGCCTGGGGGGCGCGTTGACCGGGGAGCTGTTTTTT. Full variable domain (outside the CDR3, taken from reference TRBV2 and TRBJ2-2): EPEVTQTPSHQVTQMGQEVILRCVPISNHLYFYWYRQILGQKVEFLVSFYNNEISEKSEIFDDQFSVERPDGSNFTLKIRSTKLEDSAMYFCASTRLGGALTGELFFGEGSRLTVL.

This clonotype has at least ten counts. The chain couples TRBV5-1 to TRBJ1-1, with a possible D match to TRBD1 (5 bases). The CDR3 consists of 14 residues. Germline CDR1 reads SGHRS; CDR2 reads YFSETQ. V was shortened by 4 bases and J by 1 base, with 11 bases between the two germline ends. The CDR3 reads CASSTLTANTEAFF. The CDR3 DNA is TGCGCCAGCAGCACCCTGACAGCGAACACTGAAGCTTTCTTT.

V is TRBV9 and J is TRBJ2-5; D gene unclear. The V end was cut by 3 bases, the J end by 4 bases, with 16 bases between. This CDR3 region has 15 residues. Germline V gene data show CDR1 as SGDLS and CDR2 as YYNGEE. CDR3 DNA sequence: TGTGCCAGCAGCGCAACCTCCTTGGGCCGAGAGACCCAGTACTTC. Protein sequence: CASSATSLGRETQYF.